This T cell receptor (beta chain) stems from a study of blood T cell repertoires in COVID-19. Study details: PBMCs, B-cell-depleted T cells, or T cells were the source of the cDNA or gDNA that made up the material.

As handled by the study authors: Amplifying reference gene primers gave estimates of nucleated cell counts. The repertoire was sequenced with immunoSEQ multiplex PCR; TCRdb's copy has only in-frame clones and lacks some. V and J calls plus clone size are reproduced from that table; the DNA served to infer D and trimming. The data hold approximately 290,000 clones, with 70% to 90% observed a single time. Living in about two dozen US areas, the participants were between about 18 and 100 years of age. Participants had their cohort set by participant-reported clinical history. The germline V gene encodes CDR1 MNHEY and CDR2 SVGAGI. This CDR3 has 13 amino acids. The V and J ends lost 6 bases and 6 bases, in that order; junction bases with no gene match: 3.

The chain joins TRBV6-5 to TRBJ2-1, with 9 bases identical to TRBD1. Sequencing was carried out using PBMCs or T cells enriched from blood (not recorded which). This clonotype was obtained from a woman in her thirties who had recovered from COVID-19. The CDR3 bases are TGTGCCAGCAGGCGACAGGGGGTCAATGAGCAGTTCTTC. Its translation: CASRRQGVNEQFF.